This T cell receptor beta chain emerged from a study of blood T cell repertoires in COVID-19. Overall study: Donors in the United States, Italy and Spain gave samples during acute or convalescent COVID-19. Sources were T cells, B-cell-depleted T cells, or PBMCs; the material itself was cDNA or gDNA.

Per germline, CDR1 SEHNR and CDR2 FQNEAQ (reference sequence). CDR3 length equals 12 residues. Deletions cut 4 bases from V and 9 bases from J, with 10 bases between. Original methodology: Nucleated cell number was recorded as an estimate derived from reference gene primer amplification. Clones were sequenced by immunoSEQ multiplex PCR, and TCRdb holds only the in-frame ones, with some missing. From that table come the V and J calls and clone size; the DNA was used to work out D and trimming. This sample has some 150,000 clones, with 85% to 90% found just once. The V and J genes are TRBV7-9 and TRBJ1-5; tentatively, D is TRBD1 (5 bases). This TCR derives from a man in his sixties with active or convalescent COVID-19. Sequenced input: peripheral blood. CDR3 region: CASSWGEGPQHF. The CDR3 bases are TGTGCCAGCAGCTGGGGGGAGGGGCCCCAGCATTTT. The full variable domain, its missing parts supplied by reference TRBV7-9 and TRBJ1-5, is DTGVSQNPRHKITKRGQNVTFRCDPISEHNRLYWYRQTLGQGPEFLTYFQNEAQLEKSRLLSDRFSAERPKGSFSTLEIQRTEQGDSAMYLCASSWGEGPQHFGDGTRLSIL.